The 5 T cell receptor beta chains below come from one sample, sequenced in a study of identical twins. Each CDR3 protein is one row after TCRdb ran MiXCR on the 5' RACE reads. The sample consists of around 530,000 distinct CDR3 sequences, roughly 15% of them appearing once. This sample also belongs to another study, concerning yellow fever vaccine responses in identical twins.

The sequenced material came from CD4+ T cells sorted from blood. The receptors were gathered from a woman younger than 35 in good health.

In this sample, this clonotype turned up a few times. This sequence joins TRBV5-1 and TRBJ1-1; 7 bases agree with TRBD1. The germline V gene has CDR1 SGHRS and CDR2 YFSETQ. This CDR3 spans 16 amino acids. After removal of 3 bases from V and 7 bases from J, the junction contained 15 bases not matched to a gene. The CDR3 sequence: CASSSGTMDRFLEAFF. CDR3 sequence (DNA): TGCGCCAGCAGCTCGGGGACAATGGACAGGTTTCTTGAAGCTTTCTTT.

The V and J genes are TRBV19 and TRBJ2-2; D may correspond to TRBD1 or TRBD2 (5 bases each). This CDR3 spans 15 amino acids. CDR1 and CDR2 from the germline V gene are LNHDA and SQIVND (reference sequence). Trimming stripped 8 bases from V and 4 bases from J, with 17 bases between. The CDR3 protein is CASSRRDPGTGELFF. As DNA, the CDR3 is TGTGCCAGTTCTCGTAGGGACCCGGGCACCGGGGAGCTGTTTTTT. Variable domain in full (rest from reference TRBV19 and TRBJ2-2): DGGITQSPKYLFRKEGQNVTLSCEQNLNHDAMYWYRQDPGQGLRLIYYSQIVNDFQKGDIAEGYSVSREKKESFPLTVTSAQKNPTAFYLCASSRRDPGTGELFFGEGSRLTVL.

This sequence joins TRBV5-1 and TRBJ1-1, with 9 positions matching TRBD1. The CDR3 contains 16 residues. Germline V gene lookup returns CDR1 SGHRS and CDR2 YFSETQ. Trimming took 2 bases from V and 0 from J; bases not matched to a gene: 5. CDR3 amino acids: CASSFSGTGLNTEAFF. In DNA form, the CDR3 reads TGCGCCAGCAGCTTCTCCGGGACAGGGTTGAACACTGAAGCTTTCTTT.

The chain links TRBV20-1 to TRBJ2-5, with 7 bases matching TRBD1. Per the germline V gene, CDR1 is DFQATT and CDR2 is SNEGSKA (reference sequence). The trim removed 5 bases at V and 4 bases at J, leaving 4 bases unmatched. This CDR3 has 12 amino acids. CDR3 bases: TGCAGTGCTCCGGGACAGTTAGAGACCCAGTACTTC. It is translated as CSAPGQLETQYF.

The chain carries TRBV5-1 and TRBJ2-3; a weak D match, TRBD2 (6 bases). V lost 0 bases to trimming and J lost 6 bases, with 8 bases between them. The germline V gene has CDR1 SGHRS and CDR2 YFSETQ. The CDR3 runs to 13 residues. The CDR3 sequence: CASSLAAGDTQYF. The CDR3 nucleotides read TGCGCCAGCAGCTTGGCCGCGGGGGATACGCAGTATTTT.